This T cell receptor beta chain was sequenced in a study of T cell responses to AZD1222 COVID-19 vaccine. Findings and caveats of the study: Clonal diversity was possibly underestimated, and the donors were mostly white British, with more females. The study sampled repertoires only after the peak T cell response. Among vaccine-associated CD4 TCRs, coverage spanned spike, with dominance at 160-218 and 743-854.

Germline V gives CDR1 SGDLS, CDR2 YYNGEE. Trimming shortened V by 0 bases and J by 8 bases, and 17 bases separated the two germline ends. The CDR3 is 15 residues long. TCRdb keeps only in-frame clones here, not all; method: immunoSEQ multiplex PCR. The sample has 150,000 or so clones, just over 90% seen once. Worth noting for this clone: Its cognate antigen is unknown.

The material sequenced was peripheral blood, taken on day 0 of AZD1222 vaccination. The sequence was obtained from an adult in good health. The gene calls are TRBV9 and TRBJ1-2; the D gene is possibly TRBD1 (5 bases). CDR3 coding DNA: TGTGCCAGCAGCGTAGAGGAGGGGAATACTTACGGCTACACCTTC. Its protein is CASSVEEGNTYGYTF.